Listed below are T cell receptor beta chains from one sample, sequenced in a study of identical twins. TCRdb analysed the 5' RACE reads with MiXCR anew, one entry per CDR3 protein. The sample has approximately 670,000 distinct CDR3 sequences, roughly 6.2% seen once. Sequencing input: naive T cells sorted from blood. The source of these receptors is a man aged 18 to 30 in good health. Each CDR3 is given with its conserved first and last residue. Fields, in order: J gene, clone size, D gene, V gene, CDR3 protein, CDR3 DNA. The D gene is left open where the match is weak. For some rows the clone size is stated as once, few or many, or as a class when expanded; others skip it.

J gene: TRBJ2-1
clone size: many
D gene: NA
V gene: TRBV20-1
CDR3 protein: CSARTSRLQQDTYNEQFF
CDR3 DNA: TGCAGTGCTAGGACTAGTCGTCTCCAACAAGATACCTACAATGAGCAGTTCTTC

J gene: TRBJ2-7
clone size: NA
D gene: NA
V gene: TRBV18
CDR3 protein: CASSPQGQGIYF
CDR3 DNA: TGTGCCAGCTCACCACAGGGGCAGGGCATCTACTTC

J gene: TRBJ2-7
clone size: few
D gene: NA
V gene: TRBV11-2
CDR3 protein: CASSLAGVSSYEQYF
CDR3 DNA: TGTGCCAGCAGCTTAGCCGGGGTTAGCTCCTACGAGCAGTACTTC

J gene: TRBJ1-1
clone size: many
D gene: NA
V gene: TRBV20-1
CDR3 protein: CSARDTWGATEAFF
CDR3 DNA: TGCAGTGCTAGAGATACCTGGGGGGCCACTGAAGCTTTCTTT

J gene: TRBJ2-2
clone size: many
D gene: NA
V gene: TRBV29-1
CDR3 protein: CSAANTGELFF
CDR3 DNA: TGCAGCGCCGCGAACACCGGGGAGCTGTTTTTT

J gene: TRBJ2-1
clone size: many
D gene: NA
V gene: TRBV11-1
CDR3 protein: CASSLVQGRGQFF
CDR3 DNA: TGTGCCAGCAGCTTAGTGCAGGGGAGGGGGCAGTTCTTC

J gene: TRBJ1-4
clone size: few
D gene: NA
V gene: TRBV27
CDR3 protein: CASSRGKYWGEKLFF
CDR3 DNA: TGTGCCAGCAGCCGCGGAAAGTACTGGGGTGAAAAACTGTTTTTT

J gene: TRBJ2-2
clone size: few
D gene: TRBD2
V gene: TRBV6-1
CDR3 protein: CASNPAGVITTGELFF
CDR3 DNA: TGTGCCAGCAACCCAGCGGGAGTAATAACCACCGGGGAGCTGTTTTTT

J gene: TRBJ2-5
clone size: few
D gene: NA
V gene: TRBV20-1
CDR3 protein: CSAPKMETQYF
CDR3 DNA: TGCAGTGCTCCTAAGATGGAGACCCAGTACTTC

J gene: TRBJ1-1
clone size: many
D gene: NA
V gene: TRBV12-3/TRBV12-4
CDR3 protein: CASSPEGGGTEAFF
CDR3 DNA: TGTGCCAGCAGTCCGGAGGGGGGGGGCACTGAAGCTTTCTTT

J gene: TRBJ2-7
clone size: many
D gene: NA
V gene: TRBV28
CDR3 protein: CASLGATYEQYF
CDR3 DNA: TGTGCCAGCCTCGGGGCGACCTACGAGCAGTACTTC

J gene: TRBJ2-2
clone size: many
D gene: NA
V gene: TRBV11-2
CDR3 protein: CASSLDFGTGELFF
CDR3 DNA: TGTGCCAGCAGCTTAGATTTCGGCACCGGGGAGCTGTTTTTT

J gene: TRBJ2-3
clone size: many
D gene: TRBD2
V gene: TRBV20-1
CDR3 protein: CSATIAGGSTDTQYF
CDR3 DNA: TGCAGTGCCACCATAGCGGGAGGCTCCACAGATACGCAGTATTTT

J gene: TRBJ2-1
clone size: few
D gene: TRBD2
V gene: TRBV6-2/TRBV6-3
CDR3 protein: CASSTTLAGGNEQFF
CDR3 DNA: TGTGCCAGCAGTACCACTCTAGCGGGAGGCAATGAGCAGTTCTTC

J gene: TRBJ2-1
clone size: many
D gene: NA
V gene: TRBV5-1
CDR3 protein: CASSPRSPDNEQFF
CDR3 DNA: TGCGCCAGCAGCCCCCGGTCCCCCGACAATGAGCAGTTCTTC

J gene: TRBJ2-1
clone size: few
D gene: TRBD1
V gene: TRBV7-6
CDR3 protein: CASSLAAGTGDNEQFF
CDR3 DNA: TGTGCCAGCAGCTTAGCGGCCGGGACAGGGGACAATGAGCAGTTCTTC

J gene: TRBJ2-1
clone size: many
D gene: NA
V gene: TRBV5-1
CDR3 protein: CASMYWGPDEQFF
CDR3 DNA: TGCGCCAGCATGTATTGGGGGCCGGATGAGCAGTTCTTC

J gene: TRBJ2-3
clone size: NA
D gene: TRBD2
V gene: TRBV12-5
CDR3 protein: CASGGTSGSSTDTQYF
CDR3 DNA: TGTGCTAGTGGCGGGACTAGCGGGAGTAGCACAGATACGCAGTATTTT

J gene: TRBJ1-4
clone size: NA
D gene: NA
V gene: TRBV14
CDR3 protein: CASSQVFATNEKLFF
CDR3 DNA: TGTGCCAGCAGCCAAGTATTCGCAACTAATGAAAAACTGTTTTTT

J gene: TRBJ2-3
clone size: few
D gene: NA
V gene: TRBV7-8
CDR3 protein: CASSGRDTQYF
CDR3 DNA: TGTGCCAGCTCGGGTAGAGATACGCAGTATTTT

J gene: TRBJ2-1
clone size: many
D gene: TRBD1
V gene: TRBV15
CDR3 protein: CATSRITGGLNSEQFF
CDR3 DNA: TGTGCCACCAGCAGAATCACAGGGGGTCTTAATAGTGAGCAGTTCTTC

J gene: TRBJ2-5
clone size: many
D gene: NA
V gene: TRBV12-5
CDR3 protein: CASAQPQETQYF
CDR3 DNA: TGTGCTAGTGCCCAGCCCCAAGAGACCCAGTACTTC

J gene: TRBJ2-3
clone size: many
D gene: NA
V gene: TRBV5-1
CDR3 protein: CASSVGAGSSGEAQYF
CDR3 DNA: TGCGCCAGCAGCGTTGGAGCGGGATCCTCAGGGGAAGCGCAGTATTTT

J gene: TRBJ1-6
clone size: many
D gene: TRBD1
V gene: TRBV6-6
CDR3 protein: CASSWGQGMLHF
CDR3 DNA: TGTGCCAGCAGCTGGGGACAGGGGATGCTCCACTTT

J gene: TRBJ2-2
clone size: many
D gene: NA
V gene: TRBV7-2
CDR3 protein: CASSLAPHRVTGELFF
CDR3 DNA: TGTGCCAGCAGCTTAGCACCTCACAGGGTTACCGGGGAGCTGTTTTTT